A single sample is the source of the 21 T cell receptor beta chains below, sequenced in a study of Ad26.COV2.S vaccination and SARS-CoV-2 variants. TCRdb's copy holds only in-frame clones and misses some; the assay was immunoSEQ multiplex PCR. The table has about 420,000 clones, 88% seen once; the top ten hold around 3.6%. Treatment given: around 19 received Ad26.COV2.S at low or high dose, single or two shots; about 5 received placebo; per-sample allocation not given. Sampling occurred on day 63 after the first vaccine or placebo injection. This material consisted of peripheral blood, taken in a trial of Ad26.COV2.S vaccine versus placebo. The receptors come from a person between 18 and 59 years old who received the Ad26.COV2.S COVID-19 vaccine or a placebo.

A single count supports this clone. This sequence joins TRBV2 and TRBJ2-5; TRBD1 or TRBD2 may be the D gene (5 bases each). The CDR3 has 13 residues. V shed 8 bases and J shed 4 bases, with 14 bases lying between them. Germline V gives CDR1 SNHLY, CDR2 FYNNEI. Here the CDR3 reads CASSREMRETQYF. CDR3 sequence (DNA): TGTGCCAGCTCCAGGGAGATGCGAGAGACCCAGTACTTC.

J is TRBJ2-2 and V is TRBV19; 7 bases are a match to TRBD1. The CDR3 is 15 amino acids. Germline trimming cut 3 bases from V and 0 bases from J; bases unmatched to any gene: 1. Germline V gene lookup returns CDR1 LNHDA and CDR2 SQIVND (reference sequence). CDR3 sequence reads: CASSIQGANTGELFF. The CDR3 nucleotides read TGTGCCAGTAGTATCCAGGGGGCGAACACCGGGGAGCTGTTTTTT.

This clone showed up just a few times. The chain joins TRBV27 to TRBJ1-6; D is ambiguous. The CDR3 covers 16 residues. V shed 5 bases and J shed 8 bases, with 19 bases lying between them. Germline CDR1 MNHEY, CDR2 SMNVEV (reference sequence). CDR3: CASSPFYNDLDSPLHF. CDR3 in DNA: TGTGCCAGCAGTCCCTTTTACAACGATTTAGATTCACCCCTCCACTTT.

This clone appeared once. The V gene is TRBV7-2, the J gene TRBJ2-5, with TRBD2 matching over 8 bases. V shed 1 base and J 5 bases; nucleotides not matched to a gene: 6. The CDR3 is made up of 15 amino acids. Germline CDR1 SGHTA, CDR2 FQGNSA. The CDR3 region is CASSLVGGAGETQYF. The CDR3 DNA reads as TGTGCCAGCAGCTTAGTCGGGGGGGCCGGGGAGACCCAGTACTTC.

This chain links TRBV19 with TRBJ2-1; 10 bases map to TRBD1. The CDR3 is made up of 18 amino acids. Germline V gives CDR1 LNHDA, CDR2 SQIVND (reference sequence). Losses at the gene ends were 5 bases for V and 7 bases for J; bases not matched to a gene: 17. CDR3: CASSLGQGSFRRPNEQFF. For the CDR3, the DNA is TGTGCCAGTAGTCTGGGACAGGGGAGTTTCAGGCGGCCAAATGAGCAGTTCTTC.

The genes are TRBV9 and TRBJ2-7, with no clear D. Germline assignment: CDR1 SGDLS and CDR2 YYNGEE. This CDR3 spans 14 amino acids. The ends were cut back, 0 bases at V and 3 bases at J, with 10 bases in the middle. Here the CDR3 DNA reads TGTGCCAGCAGCGTAGAGGGCAAAAGCTACGAGCAGTACTTC. Its protein is CASSVEGKSYEQYF. Combining the CDR3 with reference TRBV9 and TRBJ2-7 gives the whole variable domain DSGVTQTPKHLITATGQRVTLRCSPRSGDLSVYWYQQSLDQGLQFLIQYYNGEERAKGNILERFSAQQFPDLHSELNLSSLELGDSALYFCASSVEGKSYEQYFGPGTRLTVT.

The V and J genes are TRBV2 and TRBJ1-2; possibly TRBD1 for D (5 bases). The V and J ends lost 6 bases and 2 bases respectively, with 16 bases between them. The CDR3 contains 15 residues. CDR1 and CDR2 from the germline V gene are SNHLY and FYNNEI. CDR3 coding DNA: TGTGCCAGCAGGGGGATGAGGGGACTAAACTATGGCTACACCTTC. Translation gives CASRGMRGLNYGYTF.

The chain employs TRBV2 and TRBJ2-2, with D unclear. From germline, CDR1 is SNHLY and CDR2 FYNNEI. The ends were cut back, 7 bases at V and 1 base at J, with 7 bases in the middle. This CDR3 region has 13 residues. The CDR3 region has the DNA TGTGCCAGCAATGGCGGGAACACCGGGGAGCTGTTTTTT. Its protein is CASNGGNTGELFF.

This chain links TRBV5-6 with TRBJ1-1; D not resolved. The germline V gene has CDR1 SGHDT and CDR2 YYEEEE. The CDR3 is 12 amino acids. The CDR3 sequence: CAHPLRHTEAFF. CDR3 in DNA: TGTGCTCACCCACTCAGGCACACTGAAGCTTTCTTT. Full variable domain (missing parts from reference TRBV5-6 and TRBJ1-1): DAGVTQSPTHLIKTRGQQVTLRCSPKSGHDTVSWYQQALGQGPQFIFQYYEEEERQRGNFPDRFSGHQFPNYSSELNVNALLLGDSALYLCAHPLRHTEAFFGQGTRLTVV.

The J gene is TRBJ1-3, the V gene TRBV7-2, with TRBD1 as a possible D gene (5 bases). V was clipped by 5 bases and J by 0 bases, with 14 bases between them. CDR1 and CDR2 from the germline V gene are SGHTA and FQGNSA. The CDR3 runs to 16 residues. The CDR3 coding sequence is TGTGCCAGCAGCACCGCAGGGACGAACTCTGGAAACACCATATATTTT. Translation gives CASSTAGTNSGNTIYF.

The genes are TRBV5-6 and TRBJ2-1, with D hard to call. The CDR3 sequence is 15 residues long. Germline-derived CDR1 and CDR2 are SGHDT and YYEEEE. The V end lost 0 bases, the J end lost 12 bases, and 19 bases lay between the germline ends. This CDR3 reads CASSLVHATRSGQFF. Written as DNA, the CDR3 is TGTGCCAGCAGCTTGGTACACGCCACAAGATCGGGGCAGTTCTTC.

The V call is TRBV21-1, the J call TRBJ1-1. TRBV21-1 has pseudogene status. This CDR3 spans 13 amino acids. The CDR3 sequence: CASSKGRDTEAFF. DNA for the CDR3: TGTGCCAGCAGCAAAGGGAGGGACACTGAAGCTTTCTTT.

V usage is TRBV28 and J usage is TRBJ1-6; D uncertain. CDR3 length: 17 amino acids. V gave up 4 bases and J gave up 10 bases, with 23 bases separating them. The germline V gene has CDR1 MDHEN and CDR2 SYDVKM. This CDR3 is CASSSPEGWAFESPLHF. In DNA form, the CDR3 reads TGTGCCAGCAGTTCCCCGGAAGGATGGGCCTTCGAGTCACCCCTCCACTTT. The full variable domain, with the rest looked up from reference TRBV28 and TRBJ1-6, is DVKVTQSSRYLVKRTGEKVFLECVQDMDHENMFWYRQDPGLGLRLIYFSYDVKMKEKGDIPEGYSVSREKKERFSLILESASTNQTSMYLCASSSPEGWAFESPLHFGNGTRLTVT.

The chain joins TRBV28 to TRBJ1-5; 8 positions match TRBD1. Germline V lookup: CDR1 MDHEN, CDR2 SYDVKM. This CDR3 region has 15 residues. The trim removed 5 bases at V and 5 bases at J, leaving 8 bases unmatched. CDR3 in amino acids: CASSPATGADQPQHF. CDR3 nucleotide sequence: TGTGCCAGCAGTCCCGCGACAGGGGCCGATCAGCCCCAGCATTTT. Using reference TRBV28 and TRBJ1-5 for the parts outside the CDR3, the full variable domain is DVKVTQSSRYLVKRTGEKVFLECVQDMDHENMFWYRQDPGLGLRLIYFSYDVKMKEKGDIPEGYSVSREKKERFSLILESASTNQTSMYLCASSPATGADQPQHFGDGTRLSIL.

The chain carries TRBV5-5 and TRBJ2-7; no reliable D call. Germline loops: CDR1 SGHKS, CDR2 YYEKEE (reference sequence). The CDR3 is 15 residues long. The V and J ends lost 0 bases and 6 bases respectively, with 16 bases between them. The CDR3 nucleotides read TGTGCCAGCAGCTTGGTTTGGGCAGGTGATATCGAGCAGTACTTC. Translated, it gives CASSLVWAGDIEQYF.

V is TRBV5-1 and J is TRBJ1-4; tentative D call: TRBD1 (5 bases). CDR3 length: 14 amino acids. V was cut by 0 bases and J by 8 bases, with 11 bases left in between. Per the germline V gene, CDR1 is SGHRS and CDR2 is YFSETQ. The CDR3 reads CASSLDWDHEKLFF. The CDR3 DNA reads as TGCGCCAGCAGCTTGGATTGGGACCACGAAAAACTGTTTTTT.

The rearrangement uses TRBV15 and TRBJ1-6, with D maybe TRBD1 (6 bases). The V and J ends lost 6 bases and 6 bases respectively, with 12 bases between them. Germline CDR1 is LNHNV and CDR2 is YYDKDF (reference sequence). The CDR3 length is 14 residues. The CDR3: CATSDLQGNSPLHF. CDR3 sequence (DNA): TGTGCCACCAGTGACCTACAGGGTAATTCACCCCTCCACTTT.

This chain joins TRBV6-2 or TRBV6-3 and TRBJ2-2; D unresolved. This CDR3 is 13 amino acids long. Trimming removed 2 bases from V and 2 bases from J, with 3 bases in between. Per the germline V gene, CDR1 is MNHEY and CDR2 is SVGEGT. As DNA, the CDR3 is TGTGCCAGCAGTTACGTCAACACCGGGGAGCTGTTTTTT. As protein: CASSYVNTGELFF.

This chain uses TRBV12-3 or TRBV12-4 with TRBJ1-1; D gene ambiguous. Trimming stripped 6 bases from V and 5 bases from J, with 7 bases between. The CDR3 totals 11 residues. The CDR3: CASSLRTEAFF. The CDR3, as DNA: TGTGCCAGCAGCCTGCGGACTGAAGCTTTCTTT.

The V call is TRBV4-1, the J call TRBJ1-2; D call uncertain. CDR3 length equals 16 residues. Germline V gene data show CDR1 as MGHRA and CDR2 as YSYEKL. V dropped 0 bases and J dropped 0 bases, with 11 bases sitting between them. The CDR3 DNA reads TGCGCCAGCAGCCAAGATATGGCAGCGGCTAACTATGGCTACACCTTC. Translated: CASSQDMAAANYGYTF.

This clone has just one count. This chain joins TRBV21-1 and TRBJ1-2. TRBV21-1 is noted as a pseudogene. This CDR3 contains 16 residues. The CDR3 DNA reads as TGTGCCAGCAGCAAAGGAGGTGAGGGCGGGCGGGGAGGCTACACCTTC. It codes for CASSKGGEGGRGGYTF.